The entry below gives a single T cell receptor (beta chain) sequence along with its context. This entry belongs to a study of shared clonotypes between healthy human individuals. Measured with immunoSEQ multiplex PCR; TCRdb has only the in-frame clones, and not every one. The table includes 2 million to 2.5 million clones, under 97% detected once. Germline V gene lookup returns CDR1 MDHEN and CDR2 SYDVKM. Trimming removed 5 bases from V and 0 bases from J; junction bases left unmatched: 3. The CDR3 is 14 amino acids. V usage is TRBV28 and J usage is TRBJ2-7; 8 positions agree with TRBD1. The clonotype was recovered from a young man in good health. Material for sequencing was naive CD4+ T cells sorted from blood. As for subset: CD45RA+ positively selected. The CDR3 loop reads CASSRDRFSYEQYF. The CDR3 region has the DNA TGTGCCAGCAGTAGGGACAGGTTCTCCTACGAGCAGTACTTC.